The entry that follows covers one T cell receptor (beta chain) sequence. The CDR3 is 13 amino acids. Between the trimmed V and J ends, which lost 4 bases and 2 bases, there was a span of 8 bases. The germline CDR1 and CDR2 sequences are KGHSH and LQKENI. The data derive from a study of control samples from healthy donors and cancer patients. Assay: immunoSEQ multiplex PCR; the TCRdb copy retains only in-frame clones and omits some. This sample carries fewer than 120,000 clones, approximately 90% of them seen once, and the ten largest clones take around 3.5%. This TCR came from a woman aged 55-75 years with lung cancer. The sequencing input was PBMCs. The rearrangement links TRBV18 to TRBJ1-1, with TRBD1 as a possible D gene (6 bases). In DNA, the CDR3 is TGTGCCAGCTCACAGGGGGGAAACACTGAAGCTTTCTTT. Translation: CASSQGGNTEAFF.